The 32 T cell receptor beta chains below come from one sample, sequenced in a study of blood T cell repertoires in COVID-19 (dated by TCRdb to about 2020). Receptors were amplified or captured by the immunoSEQ multiplex PCR assay. Drawn from immuneACCESS, this table holds only the in-frame rearrangements with V and J called that TCRdb kept. Clones are partly lost; checked studies trace under half to an unresolved V gene and leave the rest unexplained. This sample comprises roughly 350,000 clones, around 86% of them detected only once. The ten top clones hold roughly 6% of the sample. The sample taken for sequencing was peripheral blood. The receptors come from a woman aged 45 to 65 with COVID-19, enrolled during active disease.

DNA of the CDR3: TGTGCCAGCAGCTTTGCGGAGACCCAGTACTTC. The encoded protein is CASSFAETQYF. This chain links TRBV11-2 with TRBJ2-5; no definite D call. The germline V and J ends were trimmed by 3 bases and 5 bases, with 4 bases remaining between them. Germline V gives CDR1 SGHAT, CDR2 FQNNGV. The CDR3 extends over 11 amino acids.

The V gene is TRBV5-5, the J gene TRBJ2-7; D is unclear. The germline V gene has CDR1 SGHKS and CDR2 YYEKEE (reference sequence). The CDR3 is made up of 15 amino acids. V lost 3 bases and J 2 bases, leaving 15 bases between the germline ends. The CDR3 DNA sequence: TGTGCCAGCAGCTCCTCCATAGACATCCCCTACGAGCAGTACTTC. Translating it yields CASSSSIDIPYEQYF.

This clone was detected once. The chain joins TRBV5-1 to TRBJ1-1; D is possibly TRBD1 (6 bases). The CDR3 is made up of 14 amino acids. V was cut by 3 bases and J by 12 bases, with 21 bases left in between. Germline CDR1 reads SGHRS; CDR2 reads YFSETQ. DNA for the CDR3: TGCGCCAGCAGCTCCCTCACTACCACAGGGACAACTTTCTTT. Translating it yields CASSSLTTTGTTFF.

The V call is TRBV13, the J call TRBJ2-5; 10 nucleotides line up with TRBD2. Trimming cost V 5 bases and J 7 bases; bases outside gene matches: 16. In germline, CDR1 is PRHDT, CDR2 FYEKMQ (reference sequence). The CDR3 runs 17 residues. The CDR3 spells CASSLHHGAGGPRTQYF. For the CDR3, the DNA is TGTGCCAGCAGCCTGCATCACGGAGCGGGAGGGCCTAGGACCCAGTACTTC.

The V call is TRBV15, the J call TRBJ2-3; TRBD2 aligns across 9 bases. The germline CDR1 and CDR2 sequences are LNHNV and YYDKDF (reference sequence). V dropped 0 bases and J dropped 2; count of bases not matched to a gene: 6. The CDR3 has 17 residues. The CDR3: CATSRDSRLADTDTQYF. CDR3 nucleotides: TGTGCCACCAGCAGAGATTCTAGACTAGCGGACACAGATACGCAGTATTTT.

About this clone itself: At one boundary the junction diverges from the germline segment, which might be a read error. The chain employs TRBV15 and TRBJ2-5, with a tentative D call TRBD1 (6 bases). From germline, CDR1 is LNHNV and CDR2 YYDKDF (reference sequence). The CDR3 runs 17 residues. The CDR3 DNA is TGTGCCACCAGCAGAGACTTAGACAGGTTAGGGCAAGGGACCCAGTACTTC. Its protein is CATSRDLDRLGQGTQYF.

This clone was observed once. The chain joins TRBV2 to TRBJ1-2, with D unresolved. Germline V gene sequence: CDR1 SNHLY, CDR2 FYNNEI. The CDR3 covers 15 residues. V was pared by 8 bases and J by 7 bases, with 23 bases between. CDR3 sequence: CASADGRTLEGGYTF. Written as DNA, the CDR3 is TGTGCCAGCGCCGACGGACGGACTCTTGAGGGTGGCTACACCTTC.

This clone was seen once. The chain joins TRBV7-3 to TRBJ2-3; 9 bases fit TRBD1. Trimming removed 4 bases from V and 0 bases from J; junction bases left unmatched: 5. This CDR3 has 16 residues. Germline CDR1 reads SGHTA; CDR2 reads FQGTGA. Written as DNA, the CDR3 is TGTGCCAGCAGCTCCCGGACAGGGGCTAGCACAGATACGCAGTATTTT. Amino acid sequence: CASSSRTGASTDTQYF.

V and J are TRBV24-1 and TRBJ2-1; D not resolved. This CDR3 region has 15 residues. Germline V gene lookup returns CDR1 KGHDR and CDR2 SFDVKD. Trimming pared 5 bases from V and 0 bases from J, leaving 10 bases between. CDR3 region: CATSVGDLSYNEQFF. The CDR3 nucleotides are TGTGCCACCAGTGTCGGAGATCTCTCCTACAATGAGCAGTTCTTC.

CDR3 loop: CASTGLAGRGDTQYF. The CDR3 DNA reads as TGTGCCAGCACCGGACTAGCGGGAAGGGGAGATACGCAGTATTTT. The rearrangement joins TRBV25-1 to TRBJ2-3, with 12 bases lining up with TRBD2. The CDR3 runs 15 residues. CDR1 is MGHDK and CDR2 is SYGVNS in the germline V gene. V was clipped by 7 bases and J by 5 bases; unmatched bases: 7.

The chain employs TRBV4-1 and TRBJ2-7; 7 nucleotides line up with TRBD2. CDR3 length: 15 residues. Germline loops: CDR1 MGHRA, CDR2 YSYEKL. The V and J ends lost 0 bases and 2 bases, in that order; junction bases with no gene match: 4. The CDR3 DNA follows: TGCGCCAGCAGCCAAGAATCCGGGAGGACCTACGAGCAGTACTTC. It codes for CASSQESGRTYEQYF.

This chain links TRBV5-5 with TRBJ2-3; 9 bases match TRBD2. J was trimmed by 4 bases and V by 0 bases; bases with no gene match: 6. This CDR3 has 16 residues. In germline, CDR1 is SGHKS, CDR2 YYEKEE (reference sequence). The DNA for the CDR3 is TGTGCCAGCAGCTTGGCGGCTAGCGGGACGTCAGATACGCAGTATTTT. Its translation is CASSLAASGTSDTQYF.

The rearrangement links TRBV27 to TRBJ2-7; 10 bases are shared with TRBD1. There are 15 residues in the CDR3. V lost 6 bases to trimming and J lost 4 bases; unmatched junction nucleotides: 9. The germline gives CDR1 MNHEY, CDR2 SMNVEV (reference sequence). The CDR3 bases are TGTGCCAGCAGGCAGTACCGGGACAGGGGATACGAGCAGTACTTC. It encodes CASRQYRDRGYEQYF.

The chain has TRBV19 and TRBJ1-2, with TRBD1 as a possible D gene (6 bases). CDR1 and CDR2 from the germline V gene are LNHDA and SQIVND (reference sequence). The V end lost 3 bases, the J end lost 2 bases, and 13 bases lay between the germline ends. CDR3 length: 15 residues. The CDR3 nucleotides read TGTGCCAGTAGTATTAACCCAGGGGTCAACTATGGCTACACCTTC. Translation gives CASSINPGVNYGYTF.

The table lists this clone with a count of one. CDR3 loop: CASSLAGTGDYEQYF. The CDR3 nucleotides are TGCGCCAGCAGCTTGGCCGGGACAGGGGACTACGAGCAGTACTTC. The genes are TRBV5-1 and TRBJ2-7, with 10 bases identical to TRBD1. Germline-derived CDR1 and CDR2 are SGHRS and YFSETQ. With V trimmed by 0 bases and J by 3 bases, 3 bases remained unmatched. This CDR3 contains 15 residues.

The J gene is TRBJ1-1, the V gene TRBV9; 7 bases are a match to TRBD1. The CDR3 spans 17 residues. V shed 0 bases, J shed 4 bases, and the junction held 12 bases outside the gene matches. The germline V gene encodes CDR1 SGDLS and CDR2 YYNGEE. CDR3 nucleotide sequence: TGTGCCAGCAGCGTAGCTTATCTGGGGACAGCGACCACTGAAGCTTTCTTT. It encodes CASSVAYLGTATTEAFF.

The chain joins TRBV6-1 to TRBJ2-7; 10 nucleotides line up with TRBD2. Germline loops: CDR1 MNHNS, CDR2 SASEGT. After removal of 2 bases from V and 0 bases from J, the junction contained 7 bases not matched to a gene. The length of the CDR3 is 17 residues. The CDR3 DNA sequence: TGTGCCAGCAGTGAATTTTTAGCGGGGGGAGGCTCCTACGAGCAGTACTTC. Its translation: CASSEFLAGGGSYEQYF.

V is TRBV10-2 and J is TRBJ2-7; D not resolved. V was trimmed by 0 bases and J by 0 bases, leaving 9 bases between them. The CDR3 has 15 amino acids. Germline V gene lookup returns CDR1 WSHSY and CDR2 SAAADI. The CDR3 DNA sequence: TGCGCCAGCAGTGAGTCGGGCTCAAGCTCCTACGAGCAGTACTTC. This codes for CASSESGSSSYEQYF.

This clone has just a few counts. This chain joins TRBV19 and TRBJ2-7, with 9 positions matching TRBD1. Germline CDR1 LNHDA, CDR2 SQIVND (reference sequence). With 5 bases clipped from V and 1 base from J, the junction kept 9 bases outside the gene matches. The CDR3 loop spans 16 amino acids. CDR3 amino acids: CASSLLPGQGSYEQYF. As DNA, the CDR3 is TGTGCCAGTAGTCTCCTTCCGGGACAGGGATCCTACGAGCAGTACTTC.

The rearrangement links TRBV5-1 to TRBJ2-7; 10 nucleotides agree with TRBD2. Trimming took 0 bases from V and 4 from J; bases not matched to a gene: 13. The germline CDR1 and CDR2 sequences are SGHRS and YFSETQ. The CDR3 sequence is 18 residues long. The DNA for the CDR3 is TGCGCCAGCAGCTTGGGGGACCTCCTTAGCGGGAGGAGTTACGAGCAGTACTTC. Protein sequence: CASSLGDLLSGRSYEQYF.

The rearrangement joins TRBV5-4 to TRBJ2-7; a possible D gene is TRBD2 (7 bases). CDR1 and CDR2 (germline): SGHNT, YYREEE (reference sequence). V lost 3 bases and J lost 1, with 11 bases in between. The CDR3 spans 14 residues. The CDR3 bases are TGTGCCAGCAGCTACCGGGGGGCTTCCTACGAGCAGTACTTC. Amino acids: CASSYRGASYEQYF.

The rearrangement uses TRBV5-1 and TRBJ2-3; tentative D call: TRBD2 (7 bases). This CDR3 spans 14 amino acids. CDR1 SGHRS and CDR2 YFSETQ come from the germline V gene. V lost 7 bases and J 4 bases, leaving 16 bases between the germline ends. CDR3 nucleotide sequence: TGCGCCAGCGGACCGGGCGGGGGCGCAGATACGCAGTATTTT. Its translation is CASGPGGGADTQYF.

V usage is TRBV6-2 or TRBV6-3 and J usage is TRBJ2-3; 8 bases line up with TRBD2. Trimming cost V 6 bases and J 3 bases; bases outside gene matches: 8. The germline CDR1 and CDR2 sequences are MNHEY and SVGEGT. The CDR3 extends over 15 amino acids. The DNA of the CDR3 is TGTGCCAGCAGCCCAGCGGGAGCCATGACAGATACGCAGTATTTT. Translation: CASSPAGAMTDTQYF.

The V call is TRBV24-1, the J call TRBJ1-2; 10 bases fit TRBD1. The germline gives CDR1 KGHDR, CDR2 SFDVKD. This CDR3 spans 13 amino acids. With V trimmed by 9 bases and J by 5 bases, 5 bases remained unmatched. In DNA form, the CDR3 reads TGTGCCACCGCCGGGACAGGGGAGTATGGCTACACCTTC. It codes for CATAGTGEYGYTF.

This chain connects TRBV3-1 (or the pseudogene TRBV3-2) to TRBJ1-1; 9 nucleotides agree with TRBD1. Germline CDR1 is LGHDT and CDR2 is YNNKEL (reference sequence). The CDR3 covers 13 residues. V lost 0 bases and J lost 10; bases outside the gene matches: 3. The CDR3 is CASSQETGGAAFF. The CDR3 nucleotides read TGTGCCAGCAGCCAAGAAACAGGGGGCGCAGCTTTCTTT.

The chain carries TRBV5-4 and TRBJ1-2; D possibly corresponds to TRBD1 (5 bases). Trimming pared 5 bases from V and 3 bases from J, leaving 17 bases between. Germline V gene data show CDR1 as SGHNT and CDR2 as YYREEE (reference sequence). CDR3 length equals 15 residues. CDR3: CASSTKGAGDYGYTF. The CDR3 nucleotides are TGTGCCAGCAGTACCAAGGGCGCGGGGGACTATGGCTACACCTTC. Using reference TRBV5-4 and TRBJ1-2 for the parts outside the CDR3, the full variable domain is ETGVTQSPTHLIKTRGQQVTLRCSSQSGHNTVSWYQQALGQGPQFIFQYYREEENGRGNFPPRFSGLQFPNYSSELNVNALELDDSALYLCASSTKGAGDYGYTFGSGTRLTVV.

V gene TRBV11-2 combines with J gene TRBJ2-3; TRBD2 matches at 8 bases. V trimming: 6 bases; J trimming: 2 bases; junction bases outside the gene matches: 10. The CDR3 is 16 residues long. Germline CDR1 and CDR2: SGHAT and FQNNGV. CDR3 protein: CASSRSGRGSTDTQYF. In nucleotides, the CDR3 is TGTGCCAGCAGTCGGAGCGGGAGAGGGTCCACAGATACGCAGTATTTT. Filled out from reference TRBV11-2 and TRBJ2-3, the complete variable domain reads EAGVAQSPRYKIIEKRQSVAFWCNPISGHATLYWYQQILGQGPKLLIQFQNNGVVDDSQLPKDRFSAERLKGVDSTLKIQPAKLEDSAVYLCASSRSGRGSTDTQYFGPGTRLTVL.

V and J are TRBV18 and TRBJ1-1; no clear D. The CDR3 has 14 amino acids. V was cut by 1 base and J by 1 base, with 7 bases left in between. Germline CDR1 KGHSH, CDR2 LQKENI. The CDR3 region is CASSPLVGNTEAFF. The CDR3 nucleotides read TGTGCCAGCTCACCACTCGTCGGGAACACTGAAGCTTTCTTT.

The chain combines TRBV27 with TRBJ1-5, with a possible D match to TRBD1 (6 bases). Trimming took off 4 bases at V and 1 base at J, with 8 bases between the two ends. Germline V gene lookup returns CDR1 MNHEY and CDR2 SMNVEV (reference sequence). The CDR3 length is 14 residues. This chain's CDR3 is CASSSRGSNQPQHF. CDR3 in DNA: TGTGCCAGCAGTTCAAGGGGGAGCAATCAGCCCCAGCATTTT.

The V and J genes are TRBV6-4 and TRBJ2-1; 10 nucleotides agree with TRBD2. The germline CDR1 and CDR2 sequences are MRHNA and SNTAGT. V dropped 2 bases and J dropped 5; count of bases not matched to a gene: 6. The CDR3 length is 16 residues. DNA of the CDR3: TGTGCCAGCAGTGACCTAGCGGGAGAGGGTGACAATGAGCAGTTCTTC. This translates into CASSDLAGEGDNEQFF.

A few counts support this clone. V usage is TRBV6-5 and J usage is TRBJ1-1; D ambiguous. The V gene lost 6 bases and the J gene lost 1 base, with 12 bases spanning the gap. CDR1 and CDR2 (germline): MNHEY, SVGAGI. This CDR3 has 14 residues. CDR3 sequence (DNA): TGTGCCAGCAGCTCGCGGGTTTGGAACACTGAAGCTTTCTTT. Translating it yields CASSSRVWNTEAFF.

The chain recombines TRBV29-1 with TRBJ1-1; 7 positions agree with TRBD1. The germline CDR1 and CDR2 sequences are SQVTM and ANQGSEA. CDR3 size: 16 residues. V trimming: 4 bases; J trimming: 0 bases; junction bases outside the gene matches: 11. The CDR3 here is CSVGGRGDLMNTEAFF. DNA of the CDR3: TGCAGCGTTGGGGGCAGGGGGGACCTCATGAACACTGAAGCTTTCTTT. The full variable domain, its missing parts supplied by reference TRBV29-1 and TRBJ1-1, is SAVISQKPSRDICQRGTSLTIQCQVDSQVTMMFWYRQQPGQSLTLIATANQGSEATYESGFVIDKFPISRPNLTFSTLTVSNMSPEDSSIYLCSVGGRGDLMNTEAFFGQGTRLTVV.